Listed here are 10 T cell receptor beta chains from one sample, sequenced in a study of blood T cell repertoires in COVID-19. Repertoires were generated with immunoSEQ multiplex PCR, while TCRdb's copy carries only in-frame clones and drops some. The data show roughly 250,000 clones, 75% to 90% seen once. Sample: PBMCs or T cells enriched from blood (not recorded which). All receptors come from a woman aged 30 to 39 who had recovered from COVID-19.

The chain links TRBV28 to TRBJ1-5; D possibly corresponds to TRBD1 (5 bases). The V end was cut by 1 base, the J end by 4 bases, with 8 bases between. Germline lookup yields CDR1 MDHEN and CDR2 SYDVKM. The CDR3 is 14 residues long. CDR3 DNA sequence: TGTGCCAGCAGTTTATCAGGGTCGAATCAGCCCCAGCATTTT. Translation gives CASSLSGSNQPQHF. The whole variable domain, filled in from reference TRBV28 and TRBJ1-5, reads DVKVTQSSRYLVKRTGEKVFLECVQDMDHENMFWYRQDPGLGLRLIYFSYDVKMKEKGDIPEGYSVSREKKERFSLILESASTNQTSMYLCASSLSGSNQPQHFGDGTRLSIL.

The chain recombines TRBV7-8 with TRBJ2-7, with D maybe TRBD1 (5 bases). CDR1 and CDR2 (germline): SGHVS, FQNEAQ. This CDR3 region has 13 residues. V gave up 3 bases and J gave up 2 bases, with 8 bases separating them. The CDR3 bases are TGTGCCAGCAGCTTGGCAGGGCCCTACGAGCAGTACTTC. Protein sequence: CASSLAGPYEQYF.

This CDR3 is CASSAWTGGDEKLFF. DNA for the CDR3: TGTGCCAGCAGCGCATGGACAGGGGGCGATGAAAAACTGTTTTTT. This chain uses TRBV9 with TRBJ1-4; the match to TRBD1 covers 11 bases. The V segment lost 3 bases and the J segment 6 bases; nucleotides outside the gene matches: 4. CDR1 and CDR2 (germline): SGDLS, YYNGEE. The CDR3 spans 15 residues.

The V call is TRBV6-5, the J call TRBJ2-3; D is perhaps TRBD1 (5 bases). V lost 5 bases and J 6 bases, leaving 6 bases between the germline ends. Germline V gene sequence: CDR1 MNHEY, CDR2 SVGAGI. CDR3 size: 11 residues. CDR3 region: CASSTGDTQYF. CDR3 DNA sequence: TGTGCCAGCAGTACAGGCGATACGCAGTATTTT.

The chain is built from TRBV7-2 and TRBJ2-3, with a tentative D call TRBD2 (5 bases). Germline assignment: CDR1 SGHTA and CDR2 FQGNSA. Trimming stripped 5 bases from V and 0 bases from J, with 9 bases between. This CDR3 comprises 14 residues. The CDR3 DNA reads as TGTGCCAGCAGCCGGGGAAGAAGCACAGATACGCAGTATTTT. Amino acids: CASSRGRSTDTQYF.

This clone showed up many times. CDR3 residues: CASRSDRGAYGYTF. Written as DNA, the CDR3 is TGTGCCAGCAGATCGGACAGGGGCGCTTATGGCTACACCTTC. This sequence joins TRBV28 and TRBJ1-2, with 9 bases lining up with TRBD1. CDR3 length: 14 residues. The junction had 7 bases not matched to a gene; V was cut back by 6 bases and J by 5 bases. CDR1 MDHEN and CDR2 SYDVKM come from the germline V gene.

This clone was recorded at least ten times. The CDR3 nucleotides are TGCGCCAGCAGCCCTTTAAGCAGGGGTACTAATGAAAAACTGTTTTTT. Translation gives CASSPLSRGTNEKLFF. V is TRBV4-1 and J is TRBJ1-4; tentatively, D is TRBD1 (6 bases). The CDR3 has 16 amino acids. CDR1 is MGHRA, CDR2 YSYEKL, per germline. V lost 4 bases to trimming and J lost 2 bases, with 14 bases between them.

V usage is TRBV19 and J usage is TRBJ2-2, with TRBD1 as a possible D gene (6 bases). CDR1 and CDR2 (germline): LNHDA, SQIVND (reference sequence). The CDR3 is made up of 13 amino acids. V was shortened by 6 bases and J by 5 bases, with 10 bases between the two germline ends. The CDR3 nucleotides are TGTGCCAGTAGCTTACAGGGAACCGGGGAGCTGTTTTTT. Its protein product is CASSLQGTGELFF.

This chain uses TRBV9 with TRBJ2-5, with D possibly TRBD2 on 6 matching bases. CDR1 is SGDLS, CDR2 YYNGEE, per germline. This CDR3 is built from 15 residues. V was pared by 3 bases and J by 1 base, with 13 bases between. This CDR3 is CASSATSSAQETQYF. The CDR3 DNA follows: TGTGCCAGCAGCGCGACTAGTTCGGCCCAAGAGACCCAGTACTTC. The full variable domain, its missing parts supplied by reference TRBV9 and TRBJ2-5, is DSGVTQTPKHLITATGQRVTLRCSPRSGDLSVYWYQQSLDQGLQFLIQYYNGEERAKGNILERFSAQQFPDLHSELNLSSLELGDSALYFCASSATSSAQETQYFGPGTRLLVL.

Ten or more counts support this clone. V usage is TRBV6-1 and J usage is TRBJ1-6; a possible D gene is TRBD1 (6 bases). CDR1 and CDR2 from the germline V gene are MNHNS and SASEGT. The V end lost 2 bases, the J end lost 7 bases, and 12 bases lay between the germline ends. CDR3 size: 15 residues. The CDR3 loop reads CASSELEDSNSPLHF. CDR3 nucleotide sequence: TGTGCCAGCAGTGAACTTGAGGACAGCAATTCACCCCTCCACTTT.